These T cell receptor beta chains were read from a single sample in a study of blood T cell repertoires in COVID-19. Method: immunoSEQ multiplex PCR; TCRdb's copy keeps in-frame clones and lacks some. Counted here are about 39,000 clones, roughly 77% occurring once; the ten biggest clones make up under 45%. The material sequenced was peripheral blood. The receptors derive from a human donor in a cohort sampled during active or convalescent COVID-19. The donor label of this sample is uncertain. The CDR3 runs from the conserved cysteine through the conserved F or W. D genes are given only for firm matches. Not all rows give a size; the values are once, few, many and, for expanded clones, a class.

v_call: TRBV11-2
clone_size: once
d_call: TRBD2
j_call: TRBJ2-3
cdr3_aa: CASSVSSGSTDTQYF
cdr3_nt: TGTGCCAGCAGCGTCTCTAGCGGGAGCACAGATACGCAGTATTTT

v_call: TRBV6-1
clone_size: few
d_call: NA
j_call: TRBJ1-1
cdr3_aa: CASSDISMNTEAFF
cdr3_nt: TGTGCCAGCAGTGACATTTCTATGAACACTGAAGCTTTCTTT

v_call: TRBV7-9
clone_size: NA
d_call: NA
j_call: TRBJ2-6
cdr3_aa: CASSSTGTTSGANVLTF
cdr3_nt: TGTGCCAGCAGCTCTACTGGGACAACCTCTGGGGCCAACGTCCTGACTTTC

v_call: TRBV4-1
clone_size: NA
d_call: NA
j_call: TRBJ2-5
cdr3_aa: CASSQVRGSQETQYF
cdr3_nt: TGCGCCAGCAGCCAAGTGCGGGGCTCCCAAGAGACCCAGTACTTC

v_call: TRBV2
clone_size: NA
d_call: NA
j_call: TRBJ1-4
cdr3_aa: CASRVQGTVRDEKLFF
cdr3_nt: TGTGCCAGCAGGGTTCAGGGGACCGTTAGAGATGAAAAACTGTTTTTT

v_call: TRBV2
clone_size: many
d_call: TRBD1
j_call: TRBJ2-1
cdr3_aa: CASSVGRGRGRVGNEQFF
cdr3_nt: TGTGCCAGCAGTGTAGGCAGGGGGCGCGGGCGGGTCGGGAATGAGCAGTTCTTC

v_call: TRBV5-5
clone_size: NA
d_call: TRBD1
j_call: TRBJ2-7
cdr3_aa: CASSYGGQGDEQYF
cdr3_nt: TGTGCCAGCAGCTACGGCGGCCAGGGGGACGAGCAGTACTTC

v_call: TRBV7-2
clone_size: NA
d_call: NA
j_call: TRBJ2-6
cdr3_aa: CASSLGGPSGANVLTF
cdr3_nt: TGTGCCAGCAGCTTAGGCGGGCCTTCTGGGGCCAACGTCCTGACTTTC

v_call: TRBV7-9
clone_size: NA
d_call: TRBD1
j_call: TRBJ2-5
cdr3_aa: CASSAGTGSVETQYF
cdr3_nt: TGTGCCAGCAGTGCCGGGACAGGGAGTGTTGAGACCCAGTACTTC

v_call: TRBV6-5
clone_size: NA
d_call: TRBD1
j_call: TRBJ1-2
cdr3_aa: CASRSLGDREYGYTF
cdr3_nt: TGTGCCAGCAGATCCCTGGGGGACAGGGAATATGGCTACACCTTC

v_call: TRBV4-2
clone_size: NA
d_call: TRBD2
j_call: TRBJ2-1
cdr3_aa: CASSPSSGRGGYNEQFF
cdr3_nt: TGTGCCAGCAGCCCATCCTCTGGGAGGGGAGGATACAATGAGCAGTTCTTC

v_call: TRBV7-2
clone_size: NA
d_call: NA
j_call: TRBJ2-2
cdr3_aa: CASSPVRGGGTGELFF
cdr3_nt: TGTGCCAGCAGCCCAGTGCGGGGAGGGGGCACCGGGGAGCTGTTTTTT

v_call: TRBV24-1
clone_size: NA
d_call: NA
j_call: TRBJ2-6
cdr3_aa: CATSEAYSGANVLTF
cdr3_nt: TGTGCCACCAGTGAAGCGTACTCTGGGGCCAACGTCCTGACTTTC

v_call: TRBV19
clone_size: NA
d_call: NA
j_call: TRBJ1-3
cdr3_aa: CASSTRRDSGNTIYF
cdr3_nt: TGTGCCAGCTCAACTCGCCGGGACTCTGGAAACACCATATATTTT

v_call: TRBV19
clone_size: NA
d_call: TRBD1
j_call: TRBJ2-1
cdr3_aa: CASSLTGGNEQFF
cdr3_nt: TGTGCCAGTAGTTTAACAGGGGGCAATGAGCAGTTCTTC

v_call: TRBV30
clone_size: NA
d_call: NA
j_call: TRBJ1-2
cdr3_aa: CAWSFGGYGYTF
cdr3_nt: TGTGCCTGGAGTTTCGGGGGCTATGGCTACACCTTC

v_call: TRBV19
clone_size: NA
d_call: TRBD2
j_call: TRBJ2-2
cdr3_aa: CASSIEKTSGSPGELFF
cdr3_nt: TGTGCCAGTAGTATTGAGAAGACTAGCGGGAGTCCCGGGGAGCTGTTTTTT

v_call: TRBV24-1
clone_size: NA
d_call: TRBD1
j_call: TRBJ1-2
cdr3_aa: CATSDPTGNYGYTF
cdr3_nt: TGTGCCACCAGTGATCCGACAGGGAACTATGGCTACACCTTC

v_call: TRBV11-2
clone_size: few
d_call: NA
j_call: TRBJ2-7
cdr3_aa: CASSRSGFYEQYF
cdr3_nt: TGTGCCAGCTCAAGATCGGGGTTCTACGAGCAGTACTTC

v_call: TRBV6-5
clone_size: NA
d_call: TRBD1
j_call: TRBJ1-6
cdr3_aa: CASSPDRGYNSPLHF
cdr3_nt: TGTGCCAGCAGCCCCGACAGGGGCTACAATTCACCCCTCCACTTT

v_call: TRBV7-3
clone_size: few
d_call: NA
j_call: TRBJ1-1
cdr3_aa: CASSQLGGTEAFF
cdr3_nt: TGTGCCAGCAGCCAATTAGGGGGCACTGAAGCTTTCTTT

v_call: TRBV6-5
clone_size: NA
d_call: TRBD1
j_call: TRBJ2-7
cdr3_aa: CASTDRVHEQYF
cdr3_nt: TGTGCCAGCACGGACAGGGTCCACGAGCAGTACTTC

v_call: TRBV30
clone_size: NA
d_call: NA
j_call: TRBJ1-2
cdr3_aa: CAWSLQTGGYTF
cdr3_nt: TGTGCCTGGAGTCTCCAGACGGGTGGCTACACCTTC

v_call: TRBV6-1
clone_size: NA
d_call: TRBD1
j_call: TRBJ1-4
cdr3_aa: CASSEEGTGGEKLFF
cdr3_nt: TGTGCCAGCAGTGAAGAGGGGACAGGAGGAGAAAAACTGTTTTTT

v_call: TRBV23-1
clone_size: NA
d_call: TRBD1
j_call: TRBJ1-2
cdr3_aa: CASSQSRTGREEDGYTF
cdr3_nt: TGCGCCAGCAGTCAATCGAGGACAGGGAGAGAGGAAGATGGCTACACCTTC

v_call: TRBV14
clone_size: NA
d_call: TRBD1
j_call: TRBJ1-1
cdr3_aa: CASSQGTGDTEAFF
cdr3_nt: TGTGCCAGCAGCCAAGGGACAGGGGACACTGAAGCTTTCTTT

v_call: TRBV7-8
clone_size: NA
d_call: TRBD2
j_call: TRBJ2-5
cdr3_aa: CASSSITPGLEGRTQYF
cdr3_nt: TGTGCCAGCAGCTCCATAACTCCGGGACTAGAGGGGAGGACCCAGTACTTC

v_call: TRBV24-1
clone_size: once
d_call: TRBD2
j_call: TRBJ2-1
cdr3_aa: CATSDSGTTRVDEQFF
cdr3_nt: TGTGCCACCAGTGATTCCGGGACTACTCGAGTGGATGAGCAGTTCTTC

v_call: TRBV24-1
clone_size: NA
d_call: NA
j_call: TRBJ1-2
cdr3_aa: CATSDFRGFGYTF
cdr3_nt: TGTGCCACCAGTGATTTTCGCGGCTTTGGCTACACCTTC

v_call: TRBV2
clone_size: once
d_call: NA
j_call: TRBJ1-3
cdr3_aa: CASSPQGNTIYF
cdr3_nt: TGTGCCAGCAGTCCACAGGGAAACACCATATATTTT

v_call: TRBV30
clone_size: NA
d_call: NA
j_call: TRBJ1-3
cdr3_aa: CAWSSGYSGNTIYF
cdr3_nt: TGTGCCTGGAGTAGCGGCTACTCTGGAAACACCATATATTTT

v_call: TRBV29-1
clone_size: NA
d_call: NA
j_call: TRBJ2-7
cdr3_aa: CSGQTGYEQYF
cdr3_nt: TGCAGCGGACAGACAGGATACGAGCAGTACTTC

v_call: TRBV19
clone_size: NA
d_call: TRBD1
j_call: TRBJ1-6
cdr3_aa: CASSGQGSHSPLHF
cdr3_nt: TGTGCCAGTAGTGGACAGGGAAGTCATTCACCCCTCCACTTT

v_call: TRBV30
clone_size: NA
d_call: NA
j_call: TRBJ1-1
cdr3_aa: CAWSQNLNTEAFF
cdr3_nt: TGTGCCTGGAGCCAGAATTTGAACACTGAAGCTTTCTTT

v_call: TRBV6-1
clone_size: NA
d_call: NA
j_call: TRBJ1-2
cdr3_aa: CASSDRFGYTF
cdr3_nt: TGTGCCAGCAGTGACAGGTTTGGCTACACCTTC

v_call: TRBV24-1
clone_size: NA
d_call: NA
j_call: TRBJ2-2
cdr3_aa: CATSAPGTGELFF
cdr3_nt: TGTGCCACCAGTGCTCCCGGGACCGGGGAGCTGTTTTTT

v_call: TRBV7-9
clone_size: NA
d_call: NA
j_call: TRBJ2-7
cdr3_aa: CASSLASAYEQYF
cdr3_nt: TGTGCCAGCAGCTTAGCTAGCGCCTACGAGCAGTACTTC

v_call: TRBV6-5
clone_size: few
d_call: TRBD2
j_call: TRBJ2-1
cdr3_aa: CASSSLSGRASHEQFF
cdr3_nt: TGTGCCAGCAGTTCCCTAAGCGGGAGGGCCTCCCATGAGCAGTTCTTC

v_call: TRBV4-2
clone_size: once
d_call: TRBD2
j_call: TRBJ2-7
cdr3_aa: CASSQAGTSGYEQYF
cdr3_nt: TGTGCCAGCAGCCAAGCTGGGACTAGCGGCTACGAGCAGTACTTC